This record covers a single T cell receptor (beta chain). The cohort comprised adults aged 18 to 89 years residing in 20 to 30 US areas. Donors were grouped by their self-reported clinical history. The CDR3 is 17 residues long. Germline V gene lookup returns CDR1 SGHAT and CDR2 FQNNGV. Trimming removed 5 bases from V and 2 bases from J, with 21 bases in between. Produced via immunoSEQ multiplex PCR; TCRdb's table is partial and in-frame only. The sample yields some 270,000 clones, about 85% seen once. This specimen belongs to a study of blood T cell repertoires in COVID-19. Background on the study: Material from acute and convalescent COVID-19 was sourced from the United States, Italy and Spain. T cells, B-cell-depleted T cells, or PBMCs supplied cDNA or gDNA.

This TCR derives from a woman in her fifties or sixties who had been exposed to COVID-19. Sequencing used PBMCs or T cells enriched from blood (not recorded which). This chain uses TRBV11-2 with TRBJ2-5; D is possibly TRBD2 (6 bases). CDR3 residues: CASSPGLLLKDQETQYF. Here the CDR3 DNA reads TGTGCCAGCAGCCCGGGACTCCTCCTAAAGGATCAAGAGACCCAGTACTTC.